Only a few counts were recorded for the clone carrying this T cell receptor (beta chain). The antigen is unknown. Germline CDR1 is MNHNS and CDR2 is SASEGT. With V trimmed by 6 bases and J by 1 base, 4 bases remained unmatched. There are 15 residues in the CDR3. This entry is derived from a study of cytomegalovirus exposure and HLA in healthy donors. The study's findings and limits: Most subjects had HLA-A and HLA-B alleles reportedly predicted accurately by TCR beta sequences.

With 60 Vbeta and 13 Jbeta primers, the PCR was carried out. Assay used: immunoSEQ multiplex PCR; TCRdb lists only in-frame clones, some missing. The sample includes 220,000 or so clones, approximately 85% of them seen just once. Each donor was healthy, and each was a bone marrow donor. The source material was PBMCs. This receptor was taken from a woman in her thirties or forties in good health and CMV-seronegative. The chain uses TRBV6-1 and TRBJ1-5; TRBD1 aligns across 9 bases. This CDR3 is CASRVGQGSNQPQHF. As DNA, the CDR3 is TGTGCCAGCAGGGTGGGACAGGGCAGCAATCAGCCCCAGCATTTT.